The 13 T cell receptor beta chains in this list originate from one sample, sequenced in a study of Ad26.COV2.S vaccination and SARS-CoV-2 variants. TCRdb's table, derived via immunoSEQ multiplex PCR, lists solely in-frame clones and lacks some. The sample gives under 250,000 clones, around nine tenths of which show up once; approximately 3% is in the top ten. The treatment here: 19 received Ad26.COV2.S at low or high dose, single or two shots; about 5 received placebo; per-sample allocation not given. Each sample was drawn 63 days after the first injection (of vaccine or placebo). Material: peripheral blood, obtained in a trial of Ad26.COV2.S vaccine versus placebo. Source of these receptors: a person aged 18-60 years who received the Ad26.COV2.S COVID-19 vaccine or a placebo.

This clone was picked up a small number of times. The CDR3 nucleotides read TGTGCCAGCAGCGAACTAGCGGGAGCCGAGCAGTACGTC. This sequence encodes CASSELAGAEQYV. The chain links TRBV21-1 to TRBJ2-7; the table's D gene call, TRBD2, was not cross checked with the DNA. TRBV21-1 is described as a pseudogene. CDR3 length: 13 residues.

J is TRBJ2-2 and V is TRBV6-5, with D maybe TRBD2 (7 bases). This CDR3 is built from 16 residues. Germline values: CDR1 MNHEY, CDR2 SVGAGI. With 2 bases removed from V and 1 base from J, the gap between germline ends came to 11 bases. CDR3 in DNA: TGTGCCAGCAGTTACGGGGGGGCCAGGAACACCGGGGAGCTGTTTTTT. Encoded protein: CASSYGGARNTGELFF.

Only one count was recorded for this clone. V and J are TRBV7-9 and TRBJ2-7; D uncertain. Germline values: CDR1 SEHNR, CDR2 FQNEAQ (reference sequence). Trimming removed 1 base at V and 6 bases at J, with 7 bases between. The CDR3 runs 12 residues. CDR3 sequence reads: CASSLGGTEQYV. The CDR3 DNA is TGTGCCAGCAGCTTAGGGGGTACCGAGCAGTACGTC.

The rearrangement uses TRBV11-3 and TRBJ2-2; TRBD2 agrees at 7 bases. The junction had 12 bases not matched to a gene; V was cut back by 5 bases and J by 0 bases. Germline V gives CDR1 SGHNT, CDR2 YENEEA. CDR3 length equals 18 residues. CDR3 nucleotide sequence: TGTGCCAGCAGCCCAGGACTAGTTCGGGGGACGAACACCGGGGAGCTGTTTTTT. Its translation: CASSPGLVRGTNTGELFF.

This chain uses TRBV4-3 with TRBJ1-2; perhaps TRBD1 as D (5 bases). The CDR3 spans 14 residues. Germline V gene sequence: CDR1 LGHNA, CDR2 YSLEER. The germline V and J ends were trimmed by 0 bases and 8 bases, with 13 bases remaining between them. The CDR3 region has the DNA TGCGCCAGCAGCCAAGATGGGGGAGGAGGGGGCTACACCTTC. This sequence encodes CASSQDGGGGGYTF.

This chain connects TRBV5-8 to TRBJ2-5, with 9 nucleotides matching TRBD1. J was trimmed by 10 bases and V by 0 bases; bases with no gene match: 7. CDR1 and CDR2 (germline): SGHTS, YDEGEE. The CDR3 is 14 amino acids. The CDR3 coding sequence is TGTGCCAGCAGCTTGGAAAAGACAGGGGGTATCCAGTACTTC. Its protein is CASSLEKTGGIQYF.

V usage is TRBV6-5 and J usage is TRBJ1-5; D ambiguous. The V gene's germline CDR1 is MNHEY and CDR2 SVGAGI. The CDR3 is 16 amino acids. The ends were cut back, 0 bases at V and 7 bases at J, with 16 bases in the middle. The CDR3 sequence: CASSYSKGGVMQPQHF. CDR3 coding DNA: TGTGCCAGCAGTTACTCAAAGGGCGGGGTAATGCAGCCCCAGCATTTT.

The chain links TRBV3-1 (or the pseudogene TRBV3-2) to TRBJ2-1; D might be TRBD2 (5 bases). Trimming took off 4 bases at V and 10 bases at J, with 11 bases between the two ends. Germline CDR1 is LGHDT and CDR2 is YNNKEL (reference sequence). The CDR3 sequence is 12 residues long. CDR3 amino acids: CASSPRTGEQFF. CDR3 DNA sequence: TGTGCCAGCAGCCCGAGGACTGGGGAGCAGTTCTTC.

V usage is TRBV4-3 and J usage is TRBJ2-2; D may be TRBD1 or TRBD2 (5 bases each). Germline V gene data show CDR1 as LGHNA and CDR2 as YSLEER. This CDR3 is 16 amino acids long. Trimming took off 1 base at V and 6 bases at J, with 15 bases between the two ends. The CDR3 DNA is TGCGCCAGCAGCCAAGGGATGGGTCTGGGACCCGGGGAGCTGTTTTTT. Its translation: CASSQGMGLGPGELFF.

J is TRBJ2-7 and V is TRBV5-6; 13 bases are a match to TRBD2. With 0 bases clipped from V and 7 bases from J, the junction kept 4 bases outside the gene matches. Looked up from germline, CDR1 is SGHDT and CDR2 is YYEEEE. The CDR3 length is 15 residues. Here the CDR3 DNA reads TGTGCCAGCAGCTTGGGGACTAGCGGGAGAGGAGAGCAGTACGTC. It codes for CASSLGTSGRGEQYV.

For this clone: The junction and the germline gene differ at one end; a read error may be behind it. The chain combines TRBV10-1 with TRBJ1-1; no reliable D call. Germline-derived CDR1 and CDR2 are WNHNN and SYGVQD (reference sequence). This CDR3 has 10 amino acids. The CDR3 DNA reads TGTGATAACAGGAACACTGAAGCTTTCTTT. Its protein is CDNRNTEAFF.

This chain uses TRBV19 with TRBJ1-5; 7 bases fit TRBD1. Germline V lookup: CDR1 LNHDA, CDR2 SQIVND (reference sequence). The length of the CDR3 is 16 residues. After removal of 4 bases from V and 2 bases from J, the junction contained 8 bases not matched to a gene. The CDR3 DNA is TGTGCCAGTAGTAGAATACAGGGGCAGGGCAATCAGCCCCAGCATTTT. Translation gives CASSRIQGQGNQPQHF.

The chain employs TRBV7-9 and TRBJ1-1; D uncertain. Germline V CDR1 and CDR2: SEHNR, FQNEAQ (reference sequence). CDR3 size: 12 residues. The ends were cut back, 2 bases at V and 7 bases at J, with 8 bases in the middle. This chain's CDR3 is CASSLRGFEAFF. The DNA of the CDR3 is TGTGCCAGCAGCTTACGCGGTTTTGAAGCTTTCTTT.